Each of the 30 T cell receptor beta chains below was sequenced from the same sample in a study of blood T cell repertoires in COVID-19. Repertoires were generated with immunoSEQ multiplex PCR, while TCRdb's copy carries only in-frame clones and drops some. Here the sample spans some 78,000 clones, roughly nine tenths being singletons. Material for sequencing was peripheral blood. Receptor source: a man aged 50 to 60 with active or convalescent COVID-19.

V usage is TRBV3-1 (or the pseudogene TRBV3-2) and J usage is TRBJ1-3, with no clear D. Germline V lookup: CDR1 LGHDT, CDR2 YNNKEL (reference sequence). The V end lost 1 base, the J end lost 3 bases, and 4 bases lay between the germline ends. CDR3 size: 13 residues. The chain's CDR3 is CASSQARGNTIYF. CDR3 in DNA: TGTGCCAGCAGCCAAGCCCGTGGAAACACCATATATTTT.

This chain uses TRBV7-9 with TRBJ2-5, with a tentative D call TRBD1 (6 bases). The CDR3 covers 16 residues. The germline V gene encodes CDR1 SEHNR and CDR2 FQNEAQ (reference sequence). Trimming pared 7 bases from V and 1 base from J, leaving 19 bases between. The DNA of the CDR3 is TGTGCCAGCAACCGACAGGTCAACGGGATCCAAGAGACCCAGTACTTC. This encodes CASNRQVNGIQETQYF.

The sample holds one count of this clone. The CDR3 bases are TGTGCCAGCTCACCAGGAGCGGAGAACACTGAAGCTTTCTTT. Encoded protein: CASSPGAENTEAFF. The rearrangement uses TRBV18 and TRBJ1-1; no definite D call. V was clipped by 2 bases and J by 1 base, with 8 bases between them. The V gene's germline CDR1 is KGHSH and CDR2 LQKENI. The CDR3 is 14 residues long.

This clone has only a few counts. The rearrangement joins TRBV11-2 to TRBJ2-2; D gene unclear. V lost 1 base and J lost 0, with 6 bases in between. CDR3 length: 15 residues. Germline loops: CDR1 SGHAT, CDR2 FQNNGV. The DNA for the CDR3 is TGTGCCAGCAGCTTAGGGCTTCCGAACACCGGGGAGCTGTTTTTT. Its translation: CASSLGLPNTGELFF.

The rearrangement joins TRBV6-2 or TRBV6-3 to TRBJ2-5; weak D call: TRBD1 (5 bases). The V gene lost 6 bases and the J gene lost 5 bases, with 13 bases spanning the gap. The CDR3 is made up of 13 amino acids. CDR1 MNHEY and CDR2 SVGEGT come from the germline V gene. The CDR3 nucleotides read TGTGCCAGCAGCAGAAAGGGGAAGGAGACCCAGTACTTC. The encoded protein is CASSRKGKETQYF.

In this sample, this clone turned up once. V gene TRBV14 combines with J gene TRBJ1-6; D may be TRBD1 (6 bases). In germline, CDR1 is SGHDN, CDR2 FVKESK. Trimming shortened V by 5 bases and J by 9 bases, and 14 bases separated the two germline ends. The CDR3 extends over 14 amino acids. The CDR3 bases are TGTGCCAGCAGCTTCAGGGGAGGGAGTTCACCCCTCCACTTT. Its protein product is CASSFRGGSSPLHF.

This clone was seen once. The rearrangement uses TRBV5-1 and TRBJ2-3, with 10 bases fitting TRBD2. Germline CDR1 and CDR2: SGHRS and YFSETQ. This CDR3 is 17 amino acids long. With V trimmed by 0 bases and J by 3 bases, 7 bases remained unmatched. CDR3 DNA: TGCGCCAGCAGCTTGGACCCAGCGGGGGGGCCTACAGATACGCAGTATTTT. Its translation: CASSLDPAGGPTDTQYF.

The chain carries TRBV5-1 and TRBJ1-4, with TRBD1 matching over 9 bases. Unmatched junction bases numbered 2, after V lost 0 bases and J lost 5 bases. CDR1 is SGHRS and CDR2 is YFSETQ in the germline V gene. The CDR3 has 15 amino acids. The CDR3 DNA sequence: TGCGCCAGCAGCTTGGTGGGACAGGGAAATGAAAAACTGTTTTTT. Its translation is CASSLVGQGNEKLFF.

The V call is TRBV7-2, the J call TRBJ1-1; unclear D gene. The V end lost 4 bases, the J end lost 7 bases, and 13 bases lay between the germline ends. The CDR3 spans 13 residues. Germline CDR1 and CDR2: SGHTA and FQGNSA. The CDR3 region is CASSSFGQVEAFF. CDR3 in DNA: TGTGCCAGCAGCTCATTTGGCCAAGTTGAAGCTTTCTTT. Filled out from reference TRBV7-2 and TRBJ1-1, the complete variable domain reads GAGVSQSPSNKVTEKGKDVELRCDPISGHTALYWYRQSLGQGLEFLIYFQGNSAPDKSGLPSDRFSAERTGGSVSTLTIQRTQQEDSAVYLCASSSFGQVEAFFGQGTRLTVV.

The V call is TRBV28, the J call TRBJ2-5, with a tentative D call TRBD2 (5 bases). The CDR3 is made up of 17 amino acids. V was shortened by 0 bases and J by 5 bases, with 19 bases between the two germline ends. Germline lookup yields CDR1 MDHEN and CDR2 SYDVKM. The CDR3 reads CASSLWGRSGSWETQYF. The CDR3 DNA is TGTGCCAGCAGTTTATGGGGCAGGTCGGGATCCTGGGAGACCCAGTACTTC. Full variable domain (rest looked up from reference TRBV28 and TRBJ2-5): DVKVTQSSRYLVKRTGEKVFLECVQDMDHENMFWYRQDPGLGLRLIYFSYDVKMKEKGDIPEGYSVSREKKERFSLILESASTNQTSMYLCASSLWGRSGSWETQYFGPGTRLLVL.

J is TRBJ1-3 and V is TRBV18; no definite D call. The V gene lost 5 bases and the J gene lost 0 bases, with 8 bases spanning the gap. The CDR3 length is 14 residues. Germline V gives CDR1 KGHSH, CDR2 LQKENI. The CDR3: CASSTGDSGNTIYF. CDR3 nucleotides: TGTGCCAGCTCAACGGGAGACTCTGGAAACACCATATATTTT.

V usage is TRBV28 and J usage is TRBJ1-2; D may be TRBD1 (5 bases). Germline V lookup: CDR1 MDHEN, CDR2 SYDVKM. The CDR3 has 12 amino acids. V was trimmed by 6 bases and J by 8 bases, leaving 13 bases between them. In DNA form, the CDR3 reads TGTGCCAGCAGGGACGCGGGGGTGGGCTACACCTTC. Its protein product is CASRDAGVGYTF.

The chain has TRBV19 and TRBJ2-6; the D is unclear. V was cut by 5 bases and J by 3 bases, with 5 bases left in between. Germline V CDR1 and CDR2: LNHDA, SQIVND (reference sequence). There are 13 residues in the CDR3. In nucleotides, the CDR3 is TGTGCCAGTAGTCTTGTTGGGGCCAACGTCCTGACTTTC. This gives the protein CASSLVGANVLTF.

The chain carries TRBV5-1 and TRBJ2-7; 9 bases line up with TRBD1. Germline-derived CDR1 and CDR2 are SGHRS and YFSETQ. Trimming took 4 bases from V and 4 from J; bases not matched to a gene: 9. The CDR3 is 15 amino acids. The chain's CDR3 is CASSTTGTGRYEQYF. The CDR3 DNA reads TGCGCCAGCAGCACAACCGGGACAGGGCGGTACGAGCAGTACTTC.

The V call is TRBV27, the J call TRBJ1-6, with a weak D call TRBD1 (5 bases). This CDR3 is built from 19 residues. Germline assignment: CDR1 MNHEY and CDR2 SMNVEV (reference sequence). V lost 1 base, J lost 0 bases, and 16 bases lay in between. The CDR3 coding sequence is TGTGCCAGCAGTTTATATCCAGGGATGGGTAACTCCTATAATTCACCCCTCCACTTT. Protein product: CASSLYPGMGNSYNSPLHF.

The chain joins TRBV15 to TRBJ2-3; TRBD2 agrees at 8 bases. The CDR3 contains 17 residues. With V trimmed by 1 base and J by 0 bases, 6 bases remained unmatched. The germline V gene has CDR1 LNHNV and CDR2 YYDKDF (reference sequence). DNA of the CDR3: TGTGCCACCAGCAGAGTAGCGGGGATCGCAAGCACAGATACGCAGTATTTT. It yields the protein CATSRVAGIASTDTQYF.

The chain employs TRBV7-8 and TRBJ1-6; TRBD1 might be the D (6 bases). CDR3 length equals 14 residues. Trimming left V 7 bases short and J 8 bases short, with 15 bases between. Germline V gene data show CDR1 as SGHVS and CDR2 as FQNEAQ. CDR3 coding DNA: TGTGCCAGCACTCAAGGACAGACTTATTCACCCCTCCACTTT. It yields the protein CASTQGQTYSPLHF. Looking up the rest from reference TRBV7-8 and TRBJ1-6 gives the full variable domain: GAGVSQSPRYKVAKRGQDVALRCDPISGHVSLFWYQQALGQGPEFLTYFQNEAQLDKSGLPSDRFFAERPEGSVSTLKIQRTQQEDSAVYLCASTQGQTYSPLHFGNGTRLTVT.

The V call is TRBV7-2, the J call TRBJ2-5; D possibly corresponds to TRBD2 (6 bases). Germline values: CDR1 SGHTA, CDR2 FQGNSA. CDR3 length: 16 amino acids. V gave up 1 base and J gave up 3 bases, with 15 bases separating them. In nucleotides, the CDR3 is TGTGCCAGCAGCTTAGTAGGTTCGGGAGTTGAAGAGACCCAGTACTTC. Translating gives CASSLVGSGVEETQYF.

The chain links TRBV9 to TRBJ2-2; TRBD1 agrees at 8 bases. Losses at the gene ends were 0 bases for V and 0 bases for J; bases not matched to a gene: 7. The CDR3 sequence is 18 residues long. The germline gives CDR1 SGDLS, CDR2 YYNGEE. CDR3 in DNA: TGTGCCAGCAGCGTAGGGTTGGCGGGACAGGCGAACACCGGGGAGCTGTTTTTT. Protein sequence: CASSVGLAGQANTGELFF. Full variable domain (missing parts from reference TRBV9 and TRBJ2-2): DSGVTQTPKHLITATGQRVTLRCSPRSGDLSVYWYQQSLDQGLQFLIQYYNGEERAKGNILERFSAQQFPDLHSELNLSSLELGDSALYFCASSVGLAGQANTGELFFGEGSRLTVL.

The V gene is TRBV28, the J gene TRBJ2-3, with 7 nucleotides matching TRBD1. Germline loops: CDR1 MDHEN, CDR2 SYDVKM. This CDR3 is built from 15 residues. J gave up 2 bases and V 3 bases, and 5 bases lay outside the gene matches. Here the CDR3 DNA reads TGTGCCAGCAGTTTTAGGGGGCCGGACACAGATACGCAGTATTTT. It is translated as CASSFRGPDTDTQYF.

J is TRBJ2-5 and V is TRBV29-1; TRBD2 aligns across 8 bases. The CDR3 length is 12 residues. The V and J ends lost 6 bases and 4 bases, in that order; junction bases with no gene match: 4. The germline V gene encodes CDR1 SQVTM and CDR2 ANQGSEA. The CDR3 loop is CSVSSGAETQYF. CDR3 coding DNA: TGCAGCGTGAGTAGCGGGGCAGAGACCCAGTACTTC.

CDR3 in amino acids: CASSEGLAGGPLTDTQYF. The CDR3 coding sequence is TGTGCCAGCAGTGAGGGACTAGCGGGGGGGCCGTTGACAGATACGCAGTATTTT. This rearrangement joins TRBV6-1 to TRBJ2-3; 16 bases agree with TRBD2. CDR1 MNHNS and CDR2 SASEGT come from the germline V gene. The CDR3 extends over 18 amino acids. The trim removed 3 bases at V and 3 bases at J, leaving 6 bases unmatched.

The chain combines TRBV5-1 with TRBJ2-1, with 7 bases lining up with TRBD2. From germline, CDR1 is SGHRS and CDR2 YFSETQ. The junction had 11 bases not matched to a gene; V was cut back by 0 bases and J by 8 bases. This CDR3 contains 16 residues. This CDR3 reads CASSLAGRGSSDEQFF. The CDR3 region has the DNA TGCGCCAGCAGCTTGGCTGGGCGGGGGAGCTCCGATGAGCAGTTCTTC. Combining the CDR3 with reference TRBV5-1 and TRBJ2-1 gives the whole variable domain KAGVTQTPRYLIKTRGQQVTLSCSPISGHRSVSWYQQTPGQGLQFLFEYFSETQRNKGNFPGRFSGRQFSNSRSEMNVSTLELGDSALYLCASSLAGRGSSDEQFFGPGTRLTVL.

This clone was observed a handful of times. DNA of the CDR3: TGTGCCAGCAGCTTGGCCTCGCAGGTAGTTCAGTTCTTC. It translates to CASSLASQVVQFF. J is TRBJ2-1 and V is TRBV5-6; D not resolved. Trimming cost V 0 bases and J 13 bases, with 14 bases left between them. CDR1 and CDR2 from the germline V gene are SGHDT and YYEEEE. This CDR3 comprises 13 residues.

This clone was recorded a few times. V and J are TRBV4-1 and TRBJ1-2; D is unclear. V lost 4 bases to trimming and J lost 8 bases, with 20 bases between them. The CDR3 covers 15 residues. Germline V gene lookup returns CDR1 MGHRA and CDR2 YSYEKL. DNA of the CDR3: TGCGCCAGCAGCCCGGGTCCCGATCGGGAAGGAGGCTACACCTTC. The encoded protein is CASSPGPDREGGYTF.

This rearrangement joins TRBV7-9 to TRBJ2-1; 7 nucleotides align to TRBD1. Per the germline V gene, CDR1 is SEHNR and CDR2 is FQNEAQ (reference sequence). V lost 0 bases, J lost 4 bases, and 3 bases stayed unmatched. This CDR3 is 15 amino acids long. DNA for the CDR3: TGTGCCAGCAGCTTAGCGGTGGGACAGTACAATGAGCAGTTCTTC. Amino acid sequence: CASSLAVGQYNEQFF. Supplemented by reference TRBV7-9 and TRBJ2-1, the full variable domain reads DTGVSQNPRHKITKRGQNVTFRCDPISEHNRLYWYRQTLGQGPEFLTYFQNEAQLEKSRLLSDRFSAERPKGSFSTLEIQRTEQGDSAMYLCASSLAVGQYNEQFFGPGTRLTVL.

The table lists this clone with a count of one. V and J are TRBV5-5 and TRBJ2-1, with 10 bases aligning to TRBD2. Looked up from germline, CDR1 is SGHKS and CDR2 is YYEKEE (reference sequence). The CDR3 has 15 residues. V shed 5 bases and J 4 bases; nucleotides not matched to a gene: 6. CDR3 in amino acids: CASRETSGAYNEQFF. DNA of the CDR3: TGTGCCAGCAGGGAAACTAGCGGGGCTTACAATGAGCAGTTCTTC. Full variable domain (missing parts from reference TRBV5-5 and TRBJ2-1): DAGVTQSPTHLIKTRGQQVTLRCSPISGHKSVSWYQQVLGQGPQFIFQYYEKEERGRGNFPDRFSARQFPNYSSELNVNALLLGDSALYLCASRETSGAYNEQFFGPGTRLTVL.

This clone has only a few counts. The rearrangement uses TRBV27 and TRBJ2-2; 7 positions agree with TRBD1. V shed 6 bases and J 4 bases; nucleotides not matched to a gene: 5. The CDR3 spans 14 residues. The germline V gene encodes CDR1 MNHEY and CDR2 SMNVEV (reference sequence). This chain's CDR3 is CASSKTGITGELFF. The CDR3 DNA reads as TGTGCCAGCAGCAAGACAGGGATCACCGGGGAGCTGTTTTTT.

CDR3 sequence: CASSIGQTGNTIYF. CDR3 DNA: TGTGCCAGTAGTATAGGACAGACTGGAAACACCATATATTTT. The chain carries TRBV19 and TRBJ1-3; TRBD1 might be the D (5 bases). The CDR3 length is 14 residues. Germline V lookup: CDR1 LNHDA, CDR2 SQIVND (reference sequence). V was pared by 1 base and J by 2 bases, with 6 bases between.

The gene calls are TRBV6-2 or TRBV6-3 and TRBJ2-7; D call uncertain. Germline V gene data show CDR1 as MNHEY and CDR2 as SVGEGT. The V end lost 5 bases, the J end lost 3 bases, and 5 bases lay between the germline ends. The CDR3 loop spans 11 amino acids. The CDR3, as DNA: TGTGCCAGCAGTACGGGCTACGAGCAGTACTTC. Amino acid sequence: CASSTGYEQYF.